This is a list of T cell receptor beta chains from one sample in a study of cytomegalovirus exposure and HLA in healthy donors. Assay used: immunoSEQ multiplex PCR; TCRdb lists only in-frame clones, some missing. The sample features under 100,000 clones, with about 4.2% in its top ten. The specimen sequenced was PBMCs. These receptors all stem from a man aged 25 to 40 in good health and CMV-seronegative. Each CDR3 is given with its conserved first and last residue. The order of the fields is D gene, J gene, V gene, CDR3 DNA, CDR3 protein. A D gene is named only where the DNA matches it firmly.

d_gene: -; j_gene: TRBJ2-7; v_gene: TRBV4-2; CDR3nt: TGTGCCAGCAGCCAAGATCTGGAGAGCCACGAGCAGTACTTC; CDR3aa: CASSQDLESHEQYF
d_gene: -; j_gene: TRBJ2-7; v_gene: TRBV6-1; CDR3nt: TGTGCCAGCAGTGAACTGCCGAAGAGCTCCTACGAGCAGTACTTC; CDR3aa: CASSELPKSSYEQYF
d_gene: -; j_gene: TRBJ1-5; v_gene: TRBV6-1; CDR3nt: TGTGCCAGCAGGACGGGGGTTATCAGCCCCCAGCATTTT; CDR3aa: CASRTGVISPQHF
d_gene: TRBD1; j_gene: TRBJ1-6; v_gene: TRBV19; CDR3nt: TGTGCCAGTAAAATCACAGGGGGCAGCTCCTATAATTCACCCCTCCACTTT; CDR3aa: CASKITGGSSYNSPLHF
d_gene: -; j_gene: TRBJ1-2; v_gene: TRBV23-1; CDR3nt: TGCGCCAGCAGTCAATGTCCGGGCTCGGGAACCTTC; CDR3aa: CASSQCPGSGTF
d_gene: -; j_gene: TRBJ1-1; v_gene: TRBV6-5; CDR3nt: TGTGCCAGCGGGGGCGGGCGGATGAACACTGAAGCTTTCTTT; CDR3aa: CASGGGRMNTEAFF
d_gene: -; j_gene: TRBJ2-6; v_gene: TRBV29-1; CDR3nt: TGCAGCGTTGAGATGGCAGGGGAGGGCTCTGGGGCCAACGTCCTGACTTTC; CDR3aa: CSVEMAGEGSGANVLTF
d_gene: -; j_gene: TRBJ2-7; v_gene: TRBV6-5; CDR3nt: TGTGCCAGCAGTTACCAGGACAACTACGAGCAGTACTTC; CDR3aa: CASSYQDNYEQYF
d_gene: -; j_gene: TRBJ2-3; v_gene: TRBV25-1; CDR3nt: TGTGCCAGTCTACAGGATACGGATACGCAGTATTTT; CDR3aa: CASLQDTDTQYF
d_gene: TRBD1; j_gene: TRBJ2-1; v_gene: TRBV5-3; CDR3nt: TGTGCCAGAAGCCTGGACAGGGGAAAATCCTACAATGAGCAGTTCTTC; CDR3aa: CARSLDRGKSYNEQFF
d_gene: TRBD2; j_gene: TRBJ2-1; v_gene: TRBV4-3; CDR3nt: TGCGCCAGCAGCCCGGGGCTAGCGGAGAGATCCTACAATGAGCAGTTCTTC; CDR3aa: CASSPGLAERSYNEQFF
d_gene: -; j_gene: TRBJ2-1; v_gene: TRBV29-1; CDR3nt: TGCAGCGTTGTAACGTCGGGACTCTGGAATGAGCAGTTCTTC; CDR3aa: CSVVTSGLWNEQFF
d_gene: -; j_gene: TRBJ2-2; v_gene: TRBV19; CDR3nt: TGTGCCACCACGCGCAGGGTGGAAAACACCGGGGAGCTGTTTTTT; CDR3aa: CATTRRVENTGELFF
d_gene: -; j_gene: TRBJ2-3; v_gene: TRBV30; CDR3nt: TGTGCCTGCCAACGAGGGAGTACGCAGTATTTT; CDR3aa: CACQRGSTQYF
d_gene: TRBD2; j_gene: TRBJ2-5; v_gene: TRBV30; CDR3nt: TGTGCCTGGAGCGCGGGACTAGCGGGGGAGACCCAGTACTTC; CDR3aa: CAWSAGLAGETQYF
d_gene: -; j_gene: TRBJ2-7; v_gene: TRBV15; CDR3nt: TGTGCCACCAGCAGAGAAGGGGGAGGGCCGAGCGAGCAGTACTTC; CDR3aa: CATSREGGGPSEQYF